This TCR beta chain comes out of a study of CD8+ T cells in alopecia areata. The overall study: Treated patients were given oral tofacitinib, which was dosed at 5 to 10 mg twice daily.

Notes on the study in general: Across lesional scalp, and particularly alopecia totalis/universalis, clonality surpassed that of normal scalp. Within the top 100, expanded CD8+ clones significantly decreased with tofacitinib, as did scalp clonality. Scalp and blood samples kept many expanded lesional clones throughout tofacitinib.

The treatment here: oral pan-JAK inhibitor, 5-10 mg twice daily. Reverse transcription of extracted RNA yielded cDNA, which provided the sequencing template. Clones were sequenced by immunoSEQ multiplex PCR, and TCRdb holds only the in-frame ones, with some missing. The sample records roughly 100,000 clones, 80% to 90% being singletons. Notes on this clone: Its antigen is not known.

The germline V gene has CDR1 SGHVS and CDR2 FNYEAQ. Trimming removed 4 bases from V and 2 bases from J; junction bases left unmatched: 5. The CDR3 runs to 15 residues. The clonotype comes from a human donor with alopecia areata. Sequencing used CD8+ T cells sorted from blood, obtained at approximately week 30, from a patient treated with tofacitinib. The chain uses TRBV7-6 and TRBJ2-3, with 8 bases aligning to TRBD2. In DNA form, the CDR3 reads TGTGCCAGCAGCTCGGGGGGGCGCACCACAGATACGCAGTATTTT. Amino acid sequence: CASSSGGRTTDTQYF.